A single sample is the source of the 32 T cell receptor beta chains below, sequenced in a study of T-cell memory formation after mild COVID-19. TCRdb analysed the 5' RACE reads with MiXCR anew, one entry per CDR3 protein. The table includes about 440,000 distinct CDR3 sequences, around 19% detected once. Sequenced material: PBMCs or a T cell subset sorted from them (not recorded which). The receptors derive from an adult woman who had mild COVID-19 (a few samples of this study predate the infection). Cell type and time point are not known.

The chain is built from TRBV5-6 and TRBJ2-5; D gene ambiguous. The CDR3 has 16 residues. Looked up from germline, CDR1 is SGHDT and CDR2 is YYEEEE. V was pared by 4 bases and J by 6 bases, with 22 bases between. This CDR3 is CASSRPRTGRKKTQYF. The DNA for the CDR3 is TGTGCCAGCAGCCGACCTCGGACGGGTAGAAAAAAGACCCAGTACTTC.

At least ten counts were recorded for this clonotype. CDR3 sequence reads: CASSSSGTKGTDTQYF. CDR3 DNA: TGTGCCAGCAGTTCCTCCGGGACTAAAGGCACAGATACGCAGTATTTT. The chain joins TRBV6-4 to TRBJ2-3; 7 bases align to TRBD2. The CDR3 spans 16 residues. The V gene's germline CDR1 is MRHNA and CDR2 SNTAGT. Unmatched junction bases numbered 9, after V lost 5 bases and J lost 1 base.

This clonotype was found a few times. The chain joins TRBV6-6 to TRBJ1-4; D is unresolved. The CDR3 consists of 14 residues. The ends were cut back, 7 bases at V and 7 bases at J, with 16 bases in the middle. Germline V gene sequence: CDR1 MNHNY, CDR2 SVGAGI (reference sequence). The CDR3 DNA reads TGTGCCAGCACCCCGGAAGGGATAGGTGAAAAACTGTTTTTT. Translation gives CASTPEGIGEKLFF.

This sequence joins TRBV3-1 and TRBJ1-5; 10 positions match TRBD1. The germline V gene has CDR1 LGHDT and CDR2 YNNKEL (reference sequence). The CDR3 runs to 14 residues. Losses at the gene ends were 1 base for V and 9 bases for J; bases not matched to a gene: 3. Here the CDR3 reads CASSQGDRGLPQHF. CDR3 DNA: TGTGCCAGCAGCCAAGGCGACAGGGGGCTGCCCCAGCATTTT.

The rearrangement joins TRBV5-1 to TRBJ1-6; 7 positions agree with TRBD1. V shed 4 bases and J 1 base; nucleotides not matched to a gene: 2. Germline V gene sequence: CDR1 SGHRS, CDR2 YFSETQ. CDR3 length: 15 amino acids. The CDR3 DNA reads TGCGCCAGCAGCCGACAGGGTTCCTATAATTCACCCCTCCACTTT. This sequence encodes CASSRQGSYNSPLHF. Together with reference TRBV5-1 and TRBJ1-6, the CDR3 gives the full variable domain: KAGVTQTPRYLIKTRGQQVTLSCSPISGHRSVSWYQQTPGQGLQFLFEYFSETQRNKGNFPGRFSGRQFSNSRSEMNVSTLELGDSALYLCASSRQGSYNSPLHFGNGTRLTVT.

J is TRBJ2-3 and V is TRBV7-9; D unresolved. This CDR3 spans 13 amino acids. Trimming took 5 bases from V and 6 from J, leaving 12 bases between them. Germline V gene lookup returns CDR1 SEHNR and CDR2 FQNEAQ (reference sequence). CDR3 loop: CASSDIIRDTQYF. The CDR3, as DNA: TGTGCCAGCAGCGACATTATCCGGGATACGCAGTATTTT.

This clonotype has at least ten counts. This chain uses TRBV10-2 with TRBJ2-1, with TRBD2 matching 8 bases. V shed 2 bases and J 4 bases; nucleotides not matched to a gene: 7. The CDR3 consists of 16 residues. Germline CDR1 WSHSY, CDR2 SAAADI. In DNA form, the CDR3 reads TGCGCCAGCAGTGAGGCGGGGCGGGGGGCTTACAATGAGCAGTTCTTC. Translation gives CASSEAGRGAYNEQFF.

The chain has TRBV7-9 and TRBJ2-1, with D perhaps given as TRBD1 or TRBD2 (5 bases each). The CDR3 runs 15 residues. The V end was cut by 5 bases, the J end by 8 bases, with 19 bases between. Germline V CDR1 and CDR2: SEHNR, FQNEAQ (reference sequence). The CDR3 sequence is CASSPAGSRGDEQFF. CDR3 DNA: TGTGCCAGCAGCCCCGCCGGCAGCCGGGGCGATGAGCAGTTCTTC. Using reference TRBV7-9 and TRBJ2-1 for the parts outside the CDR3, the full variable domain is DTGVSQNPRHKITKRGQNVTFRCDPISEHNRLYWYRQTLGQGPEFLTYFQNEAQLEKSRLLSDRFSAERPKGSFSTLEIQRTEQGDSAMYLCASSPAGSRGDEQFFGPGTRLTVL.

CDR3 DNA sequence: TGTGCCAGCAGTTTCTTTTCAGGGAACTCCGACTATGGCTACACCTTC. Translated: CASSFFSGNSDYGYTF. The chain recombines TRBV28 with TRBJ1-2; a weak D match, TRBD1 (5 bases). The CDR3 extends over 16 amino acids. Trimming removed 3 bases at V and 3 bases at J, with 17 bases between. Germline lookup yields CDR1 MDHEN and CDR2 SYDVKM.

This clonotype was seen more than once but under ten times. This sequence joins TRBV7-9 and TRBJ2-1; a possible D gene is TRBD2 (5 bases). The germline gives CDR1 SEHNR, CDR2 FQNEAQ (reference sequence). CDR3 size: 17 residues. Trimming stripped 0 bases from V and 2 bases from J, with 14 bases between. The CDR3 spells CASSLASAEYTYNEQFF. CDR3 nucleotide sequence: TGTGCCAGCAGCTTAGCCTCAGCGGAATATACCTACAATGAGCAGTTCTTC.

The chain carries TRBV7-9 and TRBJ2-7, with 8 nucleotides matching TRBD1. Germline V gives CDR1 SEHNR, CDR2 FQNEAQ (reference sequence). CDR3 length equals 15 residues. V dropped 1 base and J dropped 5; count of bases not matched to a gene: 7. The CDR3 sequence: CASSLGRGQADEQYF. The DNA for the CDR3 is TGTGCCAGCAGCTTAGGGAGGGGACAGGCTGACGAGCAGTACTTC.

The chain has TRBV29-1 and TRBJ1-1; 7 bases match TRBD1. The V and J ends lost 7 bases and 1 base, in that order; junction bases with no gene match: 6. There are 13 residues in the CDR3. The germline V gene has CDR1 SQVTM and CDR2 ANQGSEA. For the CDR3, the DNA is TGCAGCGCAATACAGGGGTCGAACACTGAAGCTTTCTTT. It translates to CSAIQGSNTEAFF.

The chain joins TRBV19 to TRBJ1-2; 7 bases match TRBD1. The V segment lost 3 bases and the J segment 8 bases; nucleotides outside the gene matches: 6. This CDR3 region has 13 residues. Germline V gives CDR1 LNHDA, CDR2 SQIVND (reference sequence). CDR3 bases: TGTGCCAGTAGTATCCAGGGGGGTCAAGGCTACACCTTC. Its translation is CASSIQGGQGYTF.

This clonotype showed up just a few times. The chain uses TRBV7-2 and TRBJ2-6; no clear D gene. The CDR3 has 13 residues. V was shortened by 10 bases and J by 0 bases, with 7 bases between the two germline ends. Per germline, CDR1 SGHTA and CDR2 FQGNSA. The CDR3 DNA reads as TGTGCCACCCGCCCCTCTGGGGCCAACGTCCTGACTTTC. Translated: CATRPSGANVLTF.

This clonotype was seen a handful of times. The chain recombines TRBV20-1 with TRBJ2-4, with TRBD1 as a possible D gene (5 bases). V dropped 4 bases and J dropped 1 base, with 11 bases sitting between them. Per the germline V gene, CDR1 is DFQATT and CDR2 is SNEGSKA (reference sequence). The CDR3 is made up of 14 amino acids. The CDR3 DNA is TGCAGTGCTACAGCCTCAGGGGCCAAAAACATTCAGTACTTC. It yields the protein CSATASGAKNIQYF.

Regarding this clonotype: At one boundary the junction diverges from the germline segment, which might be a read error. This sequence joins TRBV12-3 or TRBV12-4 and TRBJ2-2; no reliable D call. The CDR3 sequence is 13 residues long. The CDR3 loop is CDSSFVGTGELFF. As DNA, the CDR3 is TGTGACAGCAGTTTTGTAGGTACCGGGGAGCTGTTTTTT.

This clonotype was seen only a few times. V is TRBV19 and J is TRBJ2-7, with 10 nucleotides matching TRBD2. V lost 2 bases and J lost 3; bases outside the gene matches: 7. In germline, CDR1 is LNHDA, CDR2 SQIVND (reference sequence). CDR3 size: 16 residues. The CDR3 loop reads CASSIRRTSGLYEQYF. CDR3 nucleotides: TGTGCCAGTAGTATAAGAAGGACTAGCGGCCTCTACGAGCAGTACTTC.

The chain couples TRBV6-1 to TRBJ1-5; possible D gene TRBD1, 5 bases. The V gene lost 8 bases and the J gene lost 2 bases, with 10 bases spanning the gap. The CDR3 totals 13 residues. CDR1 MNHNS and CDR2 SASEGT come from the germline V gene. The CDR3 DNA sequence: TGTGCCAGCCAGAGGGACGGCAATCAGCCCCAGCATTTT. As protein: CASQRDGNQPQHF.

The rearrangement joins TRBV29-1 to TRBJ1-6; D gene unclear. V lost 7 bases and J lost 9, with 7 bases in between. The CDR3 extends over 10 amino acids. The germline CDR1 and CDR2 sequences are SQVTM and ANQGSEA. CDR3 nucleotides: TGCAGCGCCGATAGTTCACCCCTCCACTTT. Translated, it gives CSADSSPLHF. Based on the CDR3 plus reference TRBV29-1 and TRBJ1-6, the full variable domain is SAVISQKPSRDICQRGTSLTIQCQVDSQVTMMFWYRQQPGQSLTLIATANQGSEATYESGFVIDKFPISRPNLTFSTLTVSNMSPEDSSIYLCSADSSPLHFGNGTRLTVT.

The chain joins TRBV12-3 or TRBV12-4 to TRBJ2-3; unclear D gene. Trimming stripped 6 bases from V and 6 bases from J, with 10 bases between. The CDR3 extends over 12 amino acids. CDR3 DNA: TGTGCCAGCAGGACAATGGACGATACGCAGTATTTT. It yields the protein CASRTMDDTQYF.

The chain carries TRBV4-2 and TRBJ2-5; no clear D. Trimming stripped 1 base from V and 5 bases from J, with 8 bases between. There are 13 residues in the CDR3. From germline, CDR1 is LGHNA and CDR2 YNFKEQ. CDR3 sequence: CASSQGDVETQYF. The CDR3 bases are TGTGCCAGCAGCCAAGGGGATGTGGAGACCCAGTACTTC.

The V and J genes are TRBV20-1 and TRBJ2-1, with TRBD1 matching 7 bases. The CDR3 has 15 residues. Germline loops: CDR1 DFQATT, CDR2 SNEGSKA (reference sequence). Trimming cost V 3 bases and J 8 bases; bases outside gene matches: 13. CDR3 DNA sequence: TGCAGTGCTAGCTCTTTACAGGGGATAATCGATGAGCAGTTCTTC. This translates into CSASSLQGIIDEQFF.

The table lists this clonotype with a count of one. The chain links TRBV4-3 to TRBJ2-5; 7 nucleotides agree with TRBD1. CDR3 length equals 14 residues. After removal of 2 bases from V and 5 bases from J, the junction contained 5 bases not matched to a gene. CDR1 LGHNA and CDR2 YSLEER come from the germline V gene. CDR3 nucleotides: TGCGCCAGCAGCCAACTACAGGGGTCGGAGACCCAGTACTTC. As protein: CASSQLQGSETQYF.

The chain employs TRBV20-1 and TRBJ1-1; no clear D. Trimming pared 1 base from V and 8 bases from J, leaving 11 bases between. Germline-derived CDR1 and CDR2 are DFQATT and SNEGSKA (reference sequence). This CDR3 is built from 12 residues. As DNA, the CDR3 is TGCAGTGCTAGAGTTGGGGAGTTGGAAGCTTTCTTT. Protein sequence: CSARVGELEAFF.

This clonotype has only a few counts. The chain carries TRBV7-2 and TRBJ1-1; D is undetermined. CDR1 is SGHTA, CDR2 FQGNSA, per germline. The CDR3 covers 15 residues. V dropped 1 base and J dropped 1 base, with 10 bases sitting between them. The CDR3 region is CASSLGTRWNTEAFF. The CDR3 DNA is TGTGCCAGCAGCTTAGGTACTAGGTGGAACACTGAAGCTTTCTTT.

The chain joins TRBV7-6 to TRBJ2-1; 7 bases align to TRBD2. The CDR3 is 14 amino acids. The V and J ends lost 5 bases and 5 bases, in that order; junction bases with no gene match: 6. Germline V gives CDR1 SGHVS, CDR2 FNYEAQ. Here the CDR3 DNA reads TGTGCCAGCAGCGTAACTAGCGCGGACAATGAGCAGTTCTTC. Its protein is CASSVTSADNEQFF.

The gene calls are TRBV7-2 and TRBJ2-5; tentatively, D is TRBD2 (6 bases). Germline V CDR1 and CDR2: SGHTA, FQGNSA. V lost 5 bases, J lost 2 bases, and 9 bases lay in between. The CDR3 totals 13 residues. The CDR3 is CASSPEGQETQYF. CDR3 in DNA: TGTGCCAGCAGCCCGGAGGGGCAAGAGACCCAGTACTTC.

This clonotype has only a few counts. The chain couples TRBV24-1 to TRBJ2-2; D is perhaps TRBD1 (6 bases). The CDR3 is 13 amino acids. The V end lost 9 bases, the J end lost 0 bases, and 7 bases lay between the germline ends. Germline V gene data show CDR1 as KGHDR and CDR2 as SFDVKD. In DNA, the CDR3 is TGTGCCACCGGGACACCGAACACCGGGGAGCTGTTTTTT. Protein sequence: CATGTPNTGELFF.

The V and J genes are TRBV29-1 and TRBJ2-7; 15 bases align to TRBD2. Germline V lookup: CDR1 SQVTM, CDR2 ANQGSEA. The trim removed 1 base at V and 4 bases at J, leaving 5 bases unmatched. The CDR3 spans 16 residues. CDR3 DNA sequence: TGCAGCGTTGAAGGTGACGGGACTAGCGGGGGGTACGAGCAGTACTTC. As protein: CSVEGDGTSGGYEQYF.

This clonotype has more than one count but fewer than ten. The J gene is TRBJ1-2, the V gene TRBV6-6; the D is unclear. The germline V gene has CDR1 MNHNY and CDR2 SVGAGI (reference sequence). Trimming left V 7 bases short and J 4 bases short, with 13 bases between. The CDR3 runs to 13 residues. The CDR3 coding sequence is TGTGCCAGCACCATCCTTCTCGGCTATGGCTACACCTTC. Translated, it gives CASTILLGYGYTF.

The CDR3 region has the DNA TGTGCCAGCACCCCCTTGGGGGGGGTGGGGAACTTGGACTATGGCTACACCTTC. It encodes CASTPLGGVGNLDYGYTF. The rearrangement links TRBV6-1 to TRBJ1-2; a weak D match, TRBD1 (5 bases). The CDR3 spans 18 residues. Germline-derived CDR1 and CDR2 are MNHNS and SASEGT. Trimming removed 7 bases at V and 3 bases at J, with 27 bases between.

This clonotype was detected only a few times. V and J are TRBV7-8 and TRBJ2-5, with D unclear. Germline lookup yields CDR1 SGHVS and CDR2 FQNEAQ. V shed 6 bases and J shed 0 bases, with 11 bases lying between them. The length of the CDR3 is 14 residues. The CDR3 protein is CASRYRRYQETQYF. DNA of the CDR3: TGTGCCAGCAGATATCGACGGTACCAAGAGACCCAGTACTTC.